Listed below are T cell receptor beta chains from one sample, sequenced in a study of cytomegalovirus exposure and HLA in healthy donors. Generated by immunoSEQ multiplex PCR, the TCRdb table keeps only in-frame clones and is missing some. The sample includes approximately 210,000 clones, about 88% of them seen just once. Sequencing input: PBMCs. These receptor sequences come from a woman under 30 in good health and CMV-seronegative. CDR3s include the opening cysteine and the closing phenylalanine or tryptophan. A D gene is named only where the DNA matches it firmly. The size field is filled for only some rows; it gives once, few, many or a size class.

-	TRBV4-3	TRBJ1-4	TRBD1	TGCGCCAGCAGCCAAGGGGACAGATATGAAAAACTGTTTTTT	CASSQGDRYEKLFF
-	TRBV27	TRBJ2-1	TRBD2	TGTGCCAGCAGTCGGAGCGGGAGCTCCTACAATGAGCAGTTCTTC	CASSRSGSSYNEQFF
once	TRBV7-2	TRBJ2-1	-	TGTGCCAGCAGATACCTGCGGAATGAGCAGTTCTTC	CASRYLRNEQFF
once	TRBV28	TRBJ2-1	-	TGTGCCAGCAGTCTCCGCTCCTACAATGAGCAGTTCTTC	CASSLRSYNEQFF
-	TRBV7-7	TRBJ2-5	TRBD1	TGTGCTAGCAGCTTGGGACAGGGAGTCGAGACCCAGTACTTC	CASSLGQGVETQYF
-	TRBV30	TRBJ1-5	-	TGTGCCTGGAGTGTAGGGGAAAACAGGGCTCAGCCCCAGCATTTT	CAWSVGENRAQPQHF
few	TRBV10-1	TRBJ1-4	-	TGCGCCAGCAGCTCCGGACAGACCAGTACTGCAACTAATGAAAAACTGTTTTTT	CASSSGQTSTATNEKLFF
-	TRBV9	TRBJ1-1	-	TGTGCCAGCAGCGTATGGAGCGGGATCGGGAGCACTGAAGCTTTCTTT	CASSVWSGIGSTEAFF
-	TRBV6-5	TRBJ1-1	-	TGTGCCAGCAGTTACTCGGGGGCCGACATGAACACTGAAGCTTTCTTT	CASSYSGADMNTEAFF
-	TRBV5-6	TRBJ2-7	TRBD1	TGTGCCAGCAGCTTTTCTCCGGGACAGAGAACCTACGAGCAGTACTTC	CASSFSPGQRTYEQYF
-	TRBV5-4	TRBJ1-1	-	TGTGCCAGCAGCTTCTGGAGGGTCGACACTGAAGCTTTCTTT	CASSFWRVDTEAFF
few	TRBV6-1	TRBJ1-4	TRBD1	TGTGCCAGCATGGTAGGGGGCGCTGAAAAACTGTTTTTT	CASMVGGAEKLFF
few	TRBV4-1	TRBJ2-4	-	TGCGCCAGCAGCCAAGTATTGAACAGCAAAAACATTCAGTACTTC	CASSQVLNSKNIQYF
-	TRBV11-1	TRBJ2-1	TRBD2	TGTGCCACCTCTAGCGGGGGGGCCAATGAGCAGTTCTTC	CATSSGGANEQFF
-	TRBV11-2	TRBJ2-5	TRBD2	TGTGCCAGCAGCCCCCGACTAGCGCGGGTCCAAGAGACCCAGTACTTC	CASSPRLARVQETQYF
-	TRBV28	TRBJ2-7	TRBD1	TGTGCCAGCAGTTTATGGGGATCCCGGGACAGCCGCGGCGAGCAGTACTTC	CASSLWGSRDSRGEQYF
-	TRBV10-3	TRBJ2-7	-	TGTGCCATCAGTGGCGGGACAGCCGACTCCTACGAGCAGTACTTC	CAISGGTADSYEQYF
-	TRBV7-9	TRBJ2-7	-	TGTGCCAGCAGCTTTGGTCCAGGTTCCACAACCTACGAGCAGTACTTC	CASSFGPGSTTYEQYF
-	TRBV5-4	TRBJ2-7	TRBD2	TGTGCCAGCAGCCCCGGAGTATCGGGAGGGCCTTACGAGCAGTACTTC	CASSPGVSGGPYEQYF
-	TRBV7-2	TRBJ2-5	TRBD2	TGTGCCAGCAGCTCAGTGCTAGCGCGGGGGGAGACCCAGTACTTC	CASSSVLARGETQYF
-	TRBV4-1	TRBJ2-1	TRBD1	TGCGCCAGCAGCCAGACAGGGCGCTATGAGCAGTTCTTC	CASSQTGRYEQFF
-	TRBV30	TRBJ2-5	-	TGTGCCTGGAGTCCCAGGGTTTCGTCATTTGTGGAGACCCAGTACTTC	CAWSPRVSSFVETQYF
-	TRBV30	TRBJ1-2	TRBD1	TGTACAGGGGGGAATCTCTATGGCTACACCTTC	CTGGNLYGYTF
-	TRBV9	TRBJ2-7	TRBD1	TGTGCCAGCAGCACAGGAGGGACAGGGGCTGGGCACGAGCAGTACTTC	CASSTGGTGAGHEQYF
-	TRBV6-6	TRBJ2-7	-	TGTGCCAGCAGTCGACAGGAAACCTACGAGCAGTACTTC	CASSRQETYEQYF
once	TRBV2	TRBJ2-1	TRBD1	TGTGCCAGCAAATCGGACAGGGGAGCCCACAATGAGCAGTTCTTC	CASKSDRGAHNEQFF
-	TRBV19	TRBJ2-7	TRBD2	TGTGCCAGTAGTTTTCGGACTAGCGGACCCTACGAGCAGTACTTC	CASSFRTSGPYEQYF
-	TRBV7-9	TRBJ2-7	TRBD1	TGTGCCAGCAGCGTAACAGGGGCGCAGTACTTC	CASSVTGAQYF
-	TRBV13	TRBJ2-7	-	TGTGCCAGCAGCAGAAGGACAGCCTCCTACGAGCAGTACTTC	CASSRRTASYEQYF
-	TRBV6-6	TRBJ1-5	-	TGTGCCAGCATCTCGGCTGGAGGACGGCCCCAGCATTTT	CASISAGGRPQHF
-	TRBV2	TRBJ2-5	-	TGTGCCAGCAAACAGGCGAACCAAGAGACCCAGTACTTC	CASKQANQETQYF
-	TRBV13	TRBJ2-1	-	TGTGCCAGCAGCTTAGGTAACGTGGGCCGAGTAATCTTC	CASSLGNVGRVIF
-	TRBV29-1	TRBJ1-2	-	TGCAGCGCCCGCGGTGGACAGACAACCGGCTACACCTTC	CSARGGQTTGYTF
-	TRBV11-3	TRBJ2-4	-	TGTGCCAGCAGCTTACAGGGAAACATTCAGTACTTC	CASSLQGNIQYF
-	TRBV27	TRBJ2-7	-	TGTGCCAGCACTGCTAGGGGGGGGCCCTCCGAGCAGTACTTC	CASTARGGPSEQYF
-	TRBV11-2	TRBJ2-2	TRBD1	TGTGCCAGCCCCTCCGCCCAGGGGGCCGGGGAGCTGTTTTTT	CASPSAQGAGELFF
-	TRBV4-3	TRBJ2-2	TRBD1	TGCGCCAGCAGCCAAGATTTAAGCAGGGGGCTTGGAGGGGAGCTGTTTTTT	CASSQDLSRGLGGELFF
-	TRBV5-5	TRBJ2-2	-	TGTGCCAGCAGCTGGAGGGACAGTGGTACCGGGGAGCTGTTTTTT	CASSWRDSGTGELFF
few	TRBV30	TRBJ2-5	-	TGTGCCTGGAGTGGACGGGGAGGAGAGACCCAGTACTTC	CAWSGRGGETQYF
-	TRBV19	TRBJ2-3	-	TGTGCCAGTACCCTCCGTCAAGGGTTGGCGGGACCGTCCACAGATACGCAGTATTTT	CASTLRQGLAGPSTDTQYF